The 3 T cell receptor beta chains listed next were all sequenced from one sample in a study of T-cell reconstitution after alpha-beta-depleted transplantation in children. A library of TCRbeta sequences, prepared with unique molecular identifiers, was generated. One entry per CDR3 protein, called by TCRdb with MiXCR from the PCR reads. The table lists around 600,000 distinct CDR3 sequences, over 15% of them singletons. Sequencing used PBMCs from the stem cell graft donor, obtained from the stem cell graft. The receptor set was obtained from a human donor who donated a stem cell graft to a child with acute myeloid leukemia.

This clonotype has only a few counts. The rearrangement joins TRBV5-1 to TRBJ2-5, with TRBD1 matching 8 bases. Germline values: CDR1 SGHRS, CDR2 YFSETQ. V lost 3 bases and J lost 2; bases outside the gene matches: 6. The CDR3 has 15 residues. DNA for the CDR3: TGCGCCAGCAGCTGGCAAGGACAGGGTCAAGAGACCCAGTACTTC. It yields the protein CASSWQGQGQETQYF. Supplemented by reference TRBV5-1 and TRBJ2-5, the full variable domain reads KAGVTQTPRYLIKTRGQQVTLSCSPISGHRSVSWYQQTPGQGLQFLFEYFSETQRNKGNFPGRFSGRQFSNSRSEMNVSTLELGDSALYLCASSWQGQGQETQYFGPGTRLLVL.

The V call is TRBV20-1, the J call TRBJ1-3; D unresolved. The CDR3 is 13 residues long. V lost 5 bases, J lost 0 bases, and 8 bases lay in between. Germline V gives CDR1 DFQATT, CDR2 SNEGSKA (reference sequence). CDR3 nucleotides: TGCAGTGCTTCTTCCCTCTCTGGAAACACCATATATTTT. Its protein is CSASSLSGNTIYF.

This clonotype was counted at least ten times. The rearrangement uses TRBV20-1 and TRBJ2-2; the D gene could be TRBD1 or TRBD2 (6 bases each). The V end lost 6 bases, the J end lost 4 bases, and 9 bases lay between the germline ends. The CDR3 totals 12 residues. Germline V gene lookup returns CDR1 DFQATT and CDR2 SNEGSKA (reference sequence). The CDR3 DNA sequence: TGCAGTGCGGAGGGGGGCACCGGGGAGCTGTTTTTT. Its protein is CSAEGGTGELFF.